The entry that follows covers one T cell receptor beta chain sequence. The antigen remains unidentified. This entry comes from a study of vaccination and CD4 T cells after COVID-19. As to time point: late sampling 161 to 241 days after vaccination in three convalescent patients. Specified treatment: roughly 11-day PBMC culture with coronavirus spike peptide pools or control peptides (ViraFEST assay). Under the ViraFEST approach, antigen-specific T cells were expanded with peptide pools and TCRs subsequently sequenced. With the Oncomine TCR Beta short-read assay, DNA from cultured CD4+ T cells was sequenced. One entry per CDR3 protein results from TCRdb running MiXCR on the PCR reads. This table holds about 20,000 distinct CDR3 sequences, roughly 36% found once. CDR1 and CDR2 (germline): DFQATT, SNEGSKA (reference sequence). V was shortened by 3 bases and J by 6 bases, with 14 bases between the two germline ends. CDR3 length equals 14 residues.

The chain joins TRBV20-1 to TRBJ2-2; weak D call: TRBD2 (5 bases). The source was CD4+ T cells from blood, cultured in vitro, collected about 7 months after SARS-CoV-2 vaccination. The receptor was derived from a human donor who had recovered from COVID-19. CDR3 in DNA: TGCAGTGCTAGCAGCGGCACTCCCGCCGGGGAGCTGTTTTTT. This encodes CSASSGTPAGELFF.